This is a list of T cell receptor beta chains from one sample in a study of blood T cell repertoires in COVID-19. Clones were read by immunoSEQ multiplex PCR, and TCRdb kept only the in-frame ones, dropping some. Of some 250,000 clones listed, roughly nine tenths were seen once; the top ten hold about an eighth. What was sequenced was peripheral blood. These receptors were obtained from a woman in her twenties or thirties with COVID-19, enrolled during active disease. CDR3s include the opening cysteine and the closing phenylalanine or tryptophan. The D gene is left open where the match is weak. Clone size, where shown, is once, few, many, or a class for clones that have expanded.

size: .
V: TRBV2
D: .
J: TRBJ2-2
CDR3: CASSEARVTGELFF
DNA: TGTGCCAGCAGTGAAGCGCGGGTAACCGGGGAGCTGTTTTTT

size: .
V: TRBV6-2/TRBV6-3
D: TRBD1
J: TRBJ1-5
CDR3: CASSPPDRIDQPQHF
DNA: TGTGCCAGCAGTCCCCCGGACAGGATCGATCAGCCCCAGCATTTT

size: .
V: TRBV7-2
D: TRBD2
J: TRBJ2-3
CDR3: CASRASGGWADTQYF
DNA: TGTGCCAGCAGGGCTAGCGGGGGTTGGGCAGATACGCAGTATTTT

size: .
V: TRBV7-2
D: .
J: TRBJ2-1
CDR3: CASSLTLGAGYNEQFF
DNA: TGTGCCAGCAGCCTAACTTTGGGCGCGGGCTACAATGAGCAGTTCTTC

size: .
V: TRBV10-2
D: .
J: TRBJ1-2
CDR3: CASSIQGFGYGYTF
DNA: TGCGCCAGCAGTATACAGGGATTCGGCTATGGCTACACCTTC

size: .
V: TRBV3-1/TRBV3-2
D: TRBD1
J: TRBJ2-5
CDR3: CASSPREQGRETQYF
DNA: TGTGCCAGCAGCCCCCGAGAACAGGGGAGAGAGACCCAGTACTTC

size: .
V: TRBV28
D: TRBD2
J: TRBJ2-2
CDR3: CASRKGRDTGELFF
DNA: TGTGCCAGCCGGAAGGGGAGGGACACCGGGGAGCTGTTTTTT

size: .
V: TRBV19
D: .
J: TRBJ2-2
CDR3: CASSAPGFSGELFF
DNA: TGTGCCAGTAGTGCGCCAGGGTTCTCCGGGGAGCTGTTTTTT

size: .
V: TRBV6-1
D: .
J: TRBJ2-5
CDR3: CASSEFRVGDSAIQETQYF
DNA: TGTGCCAGCAGTGAATTCAGGGTCGGTGACAGTGCCATCCAAGAGACCCAGTACTTC

size: .
V: TRBV4-2
D: TRBD2
J: TRBJ2-3
CDR3: CASSQASGDSDTQYF
DNA: TGTGCCAGCAGCCAGGCTAGCGGGGACTCAGATACGCAGTATTTT

size: .
V: TRBV21-1
D: .
J: TRBJ1-4
CDR3: CASSRTSPGTGATGNEKLFF
DNA: TGTGCCAGCAGCCGAACGTCACCTGGGACAGGGGCCACAGGGAATGAAAAACTGTTTTTT

size: .
V: TRBV7-9
D: TRBD1
J: TRBJ1-1
CDR3: CASSFPGQTEAFF
DNA: TGTGCCAGCAGCTTCCCGGGACAGACTGAAGCTTTCTTT

size: .
V: TRBV27
D: .
J: TRBJ2-1
CDR3: CASSLRGPAYNEQFF
DNA: TGTGCCAGCAGTTTACGCGGGCCGGCCTACAATGAGCAGTTCTTC

size: once
V: TRBV14
D: TRBD1
J: TRBJ2-3
CDR3: CASSQRQGGTDTQYF
DNA: TGTGCCAGCAGCCAAAGACAGGGGGGGACAGATACGCAGTATTTT

size: .
V: TRBV3-1/TRBV3-2
D: TRBD2
J: TRBJ2-3
CDR3: CASSQVLAGLDTQYF
DNA: TGTGCCAGCAGCCAAGTGTTAGCGGGCCTGGATACGCAGTATTTT

size: .
V: TRBV13
D: TRBD1
J: TRBJ2-7
CDR3: CASSPGTGISYEQYF
DNA: TGTGCCAGCAGCCCAGGGACAGGGATATCCTACGAGCAGTACTTC

size: .
V: TRBV18
D: .
J: TRBJ2-1
CDR3: CASTGLLGNNEQFF
DNA: TGTGCCAGCACGGGTCTACTCGGGAACAATGAGCAGTTCTTC

size: once
V: TRBV5-5
D: TRBD1
J: TRBJ1-6
CDR3: CASSLGGQGGSPLHF
DNA: TGTGCCAGCAGCTTGGGTGGACAGGGAGGTTCACCCCTCCACTTT

size: .
V: TRBV5-1
D: .
J: TRBJ2-4
CDR3: CASSPTTSSKNIQYF
DNA: TGCGCCAGCAGCCCGACGACAAGTTCCAAAAACATTCAGTACTTC

size: .
V: TRBV5-5
D: TRBD1
J: TRBJ2-7
CDR3: CASRPGQGAYEQYF
DNA: TGTGCCAGCAGACCGGGACAGGGGGCCTACGAGCAGTACTTC

size: .
V: TRBV7-9
D: TRBD1
J: TRBJ2-7
CDR3: CASSLGTVSYEQYF
DNA: TGTGCCAGCAGCTTGGGGACAGTCTCCTACGAGCAGTACTTC

size: .
V: TRBV11-3
D: .
J: TRBJ2-7
CDR3: CASSYRQSHEQYF
DNA: TGTGCCAGCAGCTATAGACAGTCCCACGAGCAGTACTTC

size: .
V: TRBV3-1/TRBV3-2
D: TRBD1
J: TRBJ1-2
CDR3: CASRETGRVDGYTF
DNA: TGTGCCAGCAGGGAGACAGGGAGAGTGGATGGCTACACCTTC

size: .
V: TRBV12-3/TRBV12-4
D: .
J: TRBJ2-5
CDR3: CASSLGATQYF
DNA: TGTGCCAGCAGTTTAGGCGCAACCCAGTACTTC

size: .
V: TRBV5-1
D: .
J: TRBJ1-5
CDR3: CASSLDGQRSQPQHF
DNA: TGCGCCAGCAGCTTGGATGGACAGCGGAGTCAGCCCCAGCATTTT

size: .
V: TRBV19
D: TRBD1
J: TRBJ1-5
CDR3: CASRGEQSNNQPQHF
DNA: TGTGCCAGCAGGGGGGAACAGAGCAACAATCAGCCCCAGCATTTT

size: .
V: TRBV5-1
D: .
J: TRBJ1-3
CDR3: CASTAGYGTGNTIYF
DNA: TGCGCCAGCACCGCGGGCTATGGCACTGGAAACACCATATATTTT

size: .
V: TRBV6-5
D: .
J: TRBJ1-2
CDR3: CASSHHLSGYTF
DNA: TGTGCCAGCAGTCACCACCTTAGTGGCTACACCTTC